The rows below give T cell receptor beta chains drawn from one sample of a study of control samples from healthy donors and cancer patients. Clones were read by immunoSEQ multiplex PCR, and TCRdb kept only the in-frame ones, dropping some. This table holds some 56,000 clones, 95% found once. The sample comprised blood. The receptors stem from a man aged 30-40 years in good health. CDR3s include the opening cysteine and the closing phenylalanine or tryptophan. Fields, in order: J gene, V gene, D gene, clone size, CDR3 protein, CDR3 DNA. A D gene is named only where the DNA matches it firmly. Clone size is not always given. Where it is, it says once, few, many or a class for expanded clones.

>TRBJ2-6|TRBV5-1|-|-
CASSLVGAAGANVLTF
TGCGCCAGCAGCTTGGTGGGGGCTGCCGGGGCCAACGTCCTGACTTTC
>TRBJ1-2|TRBV19|TRBD1|-
CASRPAGGGNYGYTF
TGTGCCAGTAGACCCGCAGGGGGAGGAAACTATGGCTACACCTTC
>TRBJ1-2|TRBV15|TRBD1|-
CATSRGDRDGYTF
TGTGCCACCAGCAGAGGGGACAGGGATGGCTACACCTTC
>TRBJ2-3|TRBV28|TRBD2|-
CASSSPSGATDTQYF
TGTGCCAGCAGCTCTCCTAGCGGAGCTACAGATACGCAGTATTTT
>TRBJ2-1|TRBV5-4|TRBD2|-
CASSAGLADSYNEQFF
TGTGCCAGCAGCGCGGGACTAGCTGACTCCTACAATGAGCAGTTCTTC
>TRBJ2-3|TRBV18|-|-
CASSPLGSGVGTDTQYF
TGTGCCAGCTCACCACTTGGGTCCGGGGTGGGCACAGATACGCAGTATTTT
>TRBJ1-5|TRBV3-1/TRBV3-2|-|-
CASSPGPANQPQHF
TGTGCCAGCAGCCCGGGGCCAGCAAATCAGCCCCAGCATTTT
>TRBJ2-7|TRBV5-6|-|-
CASTRGAAYEQYF
TGTGCCAGCACCCGGGGAGCCGCCTACGAGCAGTACTTC
>TRBJ2-7|TRBV25-1|TRBD1|-
CASSRQGTGEQYF
TGTGCCAGCAGTCGACAGGGGACGGGCGAGCAGTACTTC
>TRBJ1-1|TRBV9|TRBD1|-
CASSVGPTGGYPEAFF
TGTGCCAGCAGCGTAGGACCCACAGGGGGCTATCCTGAAGCTTTCTTT
>TRBJ2-7|TRBV6-5|-|-
CASSDPWGLSKQYF
TGTGCCAGCAGCGACCCCTGGGGACTTTCAAAGCAGTACTTC
>TRBJ2-3|TRBV9|-|-
CASSVPSGPPTDTQYF
TGTGCCAGCAGCGTACCGAGCGGGCCTCCCACAGATACGCAGTATTTT
>TRBJ1-5|TRBV5-6|-|-
CASSLGGAQPQHF
TGTGCCAGCAGCTTAGGAGGGGCCCAGCCCCAGCATTTT
>TRBJ2-1|TRBV9|-|once
CASSVAPDSSYNEQFF
TGTGCCAGCAGCGTAGCTCCGGACTCTAGCTACAATGAGCAGTTCTTC
>TRBJ1-4|TRBV5-1|TRBD1|-
CASSGGQGAEKLFF
TGCGCCAGCAGCGGGGGACAGGGTGCTGAAAAACTGTTTTTT
>TRBJ2-2|TRBV5-3|-|-
CARSFGRDTGELFF
TGTGCCAGAAGCTTTGGCAGGGACACCGGGGAGCTGTTTTTT
>TRBJ1-2|TRBV6-2/TRBV6-3|TRBD1|-
CASSYSTRDRDGYTF
TGTGCCAGCAGTTACTCGACCCGGGACAGGGATGGCTACACCTTC
>TRBJ1-2|TRBV3-1/TRBV3-2|-|-
CASSQAPGTPRGYTF
TGTGCCAGCAGCCAAGCCCCAGGAACGCCTAGAGGCTACACCTTC
>TRBJ1-6|TRBV28|-|-
CASSLGGQVGNSPLHF
TGTGCCAGCAGTTTGGGGGGGCAGGTCGGTAATTCACCCCTCCACTTT
>TRBJ1-2|TRBV28|-|once
CASTPVEGMSGYTF
TGTGCCAGCACCCCAGTAGAGGGAATGAGCGGCTACACCTTC
>TRBJ2-7|TRBV19|TRBD1|-
CASSRTGGAHEQYF
TGTGCCAGTAGTAGGACAGGGGGTGCGCACGAGCAGTACTTC
>TRBJ1-6|TRBV4-1|-|-
CASSQDGAATNSPLHF
TGCGCCAGCAGCCAAGATGGGGCCGCCACTAATTCACCCCTCCACTTT
>TRBJ2-3|TRBV7-2|-|-
CASSLLPGTDTQYF
TGTGCCAGCAGCTTATTGCCCGGCACAGATACGCAGTATTTT
>TRBJ2-3|TRBV5-8|-|-
CASSLAGGTSTDTQYF
TGTGCCAGCAGCTTGGCTGGGGGTACTAGCACAGATACGCAGTATTTT
>TRBJ2-6|TRBV2|TRBD1|few
CASSGTGPSGANVLTF
TGTGCCAGCAGTGGGACAGGACCCTCTGGGGCCAACGTCCTGACTTTC
>TRBJ2-1|TRBV18|-|-
CASSPSHRNNEQFF
TGTGCCAGCTCACCATCCCACAGGAACAATGAGCAGTTCTTC
>TRBJ1-4|TRBV5-1|TRBD1|-
CPTNTTGGNEKLFF
TGCCCCACCAACACGACAGGGGGGAATGAAAAACTGTTTTTT
>TRBJ1-5|TRBV27|TRBD1|-
CASCPIASGTGLCNQPQHF
TGTGCCAGCTGCCCAATTGCTTCCGGGACAGGGTTATGCAATCAGCCCCAGCATTTT
>TRBJ1-1|TRBV18|-|-
CASSPTPRRDTEAFF
TGTGCCAGCTCACCGACTCCCCGACGGGACACTGAAGCTTTCTTT
>TRBJ2-1|TRBV28|-|-
CASSFWTGYEQFF
TGTGCCAGCAGTTTCTGGACCGGGTATGAGCAGTTCTTC
>TRBJ2-5|TRBV28|-|-
CASRPPAEWETQYF
TGTGCCAGCAGACCCCCCGCGGAGTGGGAGACCCAGTACTTC
>TRBJ2-1|TRBV2|-|once
CASSAGMSSYNEQFF
TGTGCCAGCAGTGCGGGGATGAGCTCCTACAATGAGCAGTTCTTC
>TRBJ2-7|TRBV18|TRBD2|-
CASSPPSSGLYEQYF
TGTGCCAGCTCACCACCGTCTAGCGGACTTTACGAGCAGTACTTC
>TRBJ1-5|TRBV6-5|TRBD1|-
CASRRPGTGGQPQHF
TGTGCCAGCAGGAGACCCGGGACAGGGGGACAGCCCCAGCATTTT
>TRBJ1-5|TRBV15|-|once
CATSTNPQNQPQHF
TGTGCCACCAGCACGAATCCGCAAAATCAGCCCCAGCATTTT
>TRBJ1-2|TRBV11-2|-|-
CASSLRGGFGYGYTF
TGTGCCAGCAGCTTAAGGGGGGGCTTTGGCTATGGCTACACCTTC
>TRBJ1-6|TRBV3-1/TRBV3-2|-|-
CASSQVGDNSPLHF
TGTGCCAGCAGCCAAGTGGGGGATAATTCACCCCTCCACTTT
>TRBJ1-5|TRBV18|TRBD1|-
CASSPDRGNSNQPQHF
TGTGCCAGCTCACCCGACAGGGGAAATAGCAATCAGCCCCAGCATTTT
>TRBJ2-7|TRBV5-1|TRBD1|-
CASSARDRGLYEQYF
TGCGCCAGCAGCGCCCGGGACAGGGGGCTCTACGAGCAGTACTTC
>TRBJ2-1|TRBV27|TRBD2|-
CASSSASGRWHEQFF
TGTGCCAGCAGTTCCGCTAGCGGGAGATGGCATGAGCAGTTCTTC
>TRBJ2-7|TRBV9|-|-
CASSTVLGGEQYF
TGTGCCAGCAGCACCGTGCTAGGAGGCGAGCAGTACTTC
>TRBJ2-7|TRBV28|-|-
CASSLSQGGTYEQYF
TGTGCCAGCAGTTTAAGTCAGGGCGGAACCTACGAGCAGTACTTC
>TRBJ2-1|TRBV7-2|TRBD1|once
CASSLFPGGGNEQFF
TGTGCCAGCAGCTTATTTCCAGGGGGTGGCAATGAGCAGTTCTTC
>TRBJ1-1|TRBV5-1|TRBD1|-
CASQTGANTEAFF
TGCGCCAGCCAAACAGGGGCCAACACTGAAGCTTTCTTT
>TRBJ2-7|TRBV7-9|-|-
CASSPRQGTYEQYF
TGTGCCAGCAGCCCTAGGCAGGGAACCTACGAGCAGTACTTC
>TRBJ2-3|TRBV2|TRBD2|-
CASSVEREGRNTQYF
TGTGCCAGCAGTGTTGAGCGGGAGGGCCGAAATACGCAGTATTTT
>TRBJ2-7|TRBV19|-|once
CASSLPAGEQYF
TGTGCCAGTAGCCTCCCCGCGGGGGAGCAGTACTTC
>TRBJ1-6|TRBV30|-|-
CAWNPQGSYNSPLHF
TGTGCCTGGAACCCACAGGGATCCTATAATTCACCCCTCCACTTT
>TRBJ1-2|TRBV30|-|-
CAWSFRDETGGTF
TGTGCCTGGAGCTTCCGGGATGAAACCGGGGGGACCTTC
>TRBJ2-1|TRBV19|TRBD1|-
CASSFDRARNEQFF
TGTGCCAGTAGTTTCGACAGGGCTCGCAATGAGCAGTTCTTC
>TRBJ2-1|TRBV4-3|TRBD2|-
CASSSGLAGLYEQFF
TGCGCCAGCAGCTCAGGACTAGCGGGACTGTATGAGCAGTTCTTC
>TRBJ2-1|TRBV21-1|-|-
CASSFPQRDRAHNEQFF
TGTGCCAGCAGCTTCCCCCAGCGGGACAGAGCCCACAATGAGCAGTTCTTC
>TRBJ2-1|TRBV5-5|-|-
CASSPLLSSYNEQFF
TGTGCCAGCAGCCCTCTATTGAGCTCCTACAATGAGCAGTTCTTC
>TRBJ2-7|TRBV28|TRBD1|-
CASSGAGTGGTEQYF
TGTGCCAGCAGTGGGGCCGGGACAGGGGGCACCGAGCAGTACTTC